A single sample is the source of the 27 T cell receptor beta chains below, sequenced in a study of blood T cell repertoires in COVID-19 (TCRdb year 2020). Library generation was performed with the immunoSEQ multiplex PCR assay. TCRdb's version of the immuneACCESS table is confined to in-frame rearrangements and falls short of the full clone set. An unresolved V gene accounts for under half of the shortfall where checked; the remainder is of unknown origin. The sample has more than 75,000 clones on record, approximately 89% of them singletons. The top ten constitute approximately 2% of the sample. Specimen: peripheral blood. All receptors derive from a man aged 45-65 years with acute or convalescent COVID-19.

The chain carries TRBV19 and TRBJ1-4, with 7 positions matching TRBD1. The germline V gene encodes CDR1 LNHDA and CDR2 SQIVND (reference sequence). This CDR3 spans 14 amino acids. V was pared by 5 bases and J by 8 bases, with 8 bases of the junction left unmatched. The CDR3 sequence: CASSGTGAGEKLFF. CDR3 in DNA: TGTGCCAGTAGTGGAACAGGGGCTGGGGAAAAACTGTTTTTT.

The chain carries TRBV7-6 and TRBJ1-3; unclear D gene. Between the trimmed V and J ends, which lost 0 bases and 3 bases, there was a span of 12 bases. The germline V gene has CDR1 SGHVS and CDR2 FNYEAQ. The CDR3 covers 16 residues. CDR3: CASSLAHDGGGNTIYF. DNA for the CDR3: TGTGCCAGCAGCTTAGCGCACGATGGAGGTGGAAACACCATATATTTT.

Here the CDR3 reads CASGLAGGETQYF. In nucleotides, the CDR3 is TGTGCTAGTGGTTTGGCGGGGGGTGAGACCCAGTACTTC. The chain uses TRBV12-5 and TRBJ2-5; 7 positions agree with TRBD2. Germline assignment: CDR1 LGHNT and CDR2 FRNRAP. V trimming: 1 base; J trimming: 5 bases; junction bases outside the gene matches: 1. CDR3 length: 13 residues.

J is TRBJ1-3 and V is TRBV3-1 (or the pseudogene TRBV3-2), with D tentatively TRBD1 (6 bases). Trimming shortened V by 3 bases and J by 5 bases, and 11 bases separated the two germline ends. CDR3 length equals 14 residues. Germline CDR1 and CDR2: LGHDT and YNNKEL (reference sequence). The CDR3 region has the DNA TGTGCCAGCAGCCAGAACAGGGCAAGAAACACCATATATTTT. Its translation is CASSQNRARNTIYF.

This clone was counted once. The chain carries TRBV7-2 and TRBJ1-2; the D gene is possibly TRBD1 (6 bases). This CDR3 spans 15 amino acids. V lost 0 bases to trimming and J lost 5 bases, with 13 bases between them. Germline V gives CDR1 SGHTA, CDR2 FQGNSA. CDR3 coding DNA: TGTGCCAGCAGCTTAGCGCTGGACAGCTTATATGGCTACACCTTC. Its protein product is CASSLALDSLYGYTF.

This clone was counted once. The rearrangement links TRBV5-4 to TRBJ1-1; a possible D gene is TRBD1 (5 bases). The CDR3 sequence is 14 residues long. CDR1 and CDR2 from the germline V gene are SGHNT and YYREEE (reference sequence). The V end lost 1 base, the J end lost 5 bases, and 12 bases lay between the germline ends. This CDR3 is CASSLSTVPTEAFF. In DNA, the CDR3 is TGTGCCAGCAGCTTGTCGACAGTCCCAACTGAAGCTTTCTTT.

The CDR3 coding sequence is TGTGCCAGCTCCCAACAGGGGCACACCGGGGAGCTGTTTTTT. Translated: CASSQQGHTGELFF. The rearrangement links TRBV18 to TRBJ2-2; 7 bases align to TRBD1. The CDR3 totals 14 residues. Germline V gene lookup returns CDR1 KGHSH and CDR2 LQKENI. After removal of 6 bases from V and 3 bases from J, the junction contained 4 bases not matched to a gene.

The V gene is TRBV3-1 (or the pseudogene TRBV3-2), the J gene TRBJ1-2; D gene ambiguous. CDR1 and CDR2 from the germline V gene are LGHDT and YNNKEL (reference sequence). With 1 base removed from V and 4 bases from J, the gap between germline ends came to 10 bases. This CDR3 has 14 residues. The CDR3 DNA sequence: TGTGCCAGCAGCCAAGGCTTCCAGGTCTATGGCTACACCTTC. This gives the protein CASSQGFQVYGYTF.

The CDR3 DNA reads as TGCGCCAGCAGCGGACTCTCTAGCGGGGGGGCCCCGAATGAGCAGTTCTTC. Protein: CASSGLSSGGAPNEQFF. This chain connects TRBV5-1 to TRBJ2-1; 12 nucleotides line up with TRBD2. Trimming removed 4 bases from V and 7 bases from J; junction bases left unmatched: 12. The CDR3 is 17 amino acids. Germline lookup yields CDR1 SGHRS and CDR2 YFSETQ.

The chain carries TRBV12-5 and TRBJ1-5; D uncertain. Trimming removed 0 bases from V and 10 bases from J, with 16 bases in between. Germline assignment: CDR1 LGHNT and CDR2 FRNRAP. The CDR3 consists of 15 residues. The CDR3 bases are TGTGCTAGTGGTTTGGTGGCCGGCCCAAGCGGACCCCAGCATTTT. Translated, it gives CASGLVAGPSGPQHF. The whole variable domain, remainder taken from reference TRBV12-5 and TRBJ1-5, is DARVTQTPRHKVTEMGQEVTMRCQPILGHNTVFWYRQTMMQGLELLAYFRNRAPLDDSGMPKDRFSAEMPDATLATLKIQPSEPRDSAVYFCASGLVAGPSGPQHFGDGTRLSIL.

The V call is TRBV5-1, the J call TRBJ2-1, with 9 bases lining up with TRBD1. The CDR3 contains 14 residues. The trim removed 4 bases at V and 9 bases at J, leaving 8 bases unmatched. Germline lookup yields CDR1 SGHRS and CDR2 YFSETQ. The CDR3, as DNA: TGCGCCAGCAGCCGTCCCGGGACAGGGATTGAGCAGTTCTTC. Translation: CASSRPGTGIEQFF.

This chain uses TRBV18 with TRBJ1-2; D gene ambiguous. Per germline, CDR1 KGHSH and CDR2 LQKENI. V dropped 3 bases and J dropped 2 bases, with 7 bases sitting between them. The CDR3 has 13 amino acids. DNA of the CDR3: TGTGCCAGCTCACCGTCCGTCAACTATGGCTACACCTTC. This gives the protein CASSPSVNYGYTF.

The V call is TRBV9, the J call TRBJ2-1, with 7 nucleotides matching TRBD2. With V trimmed by 5 bases and J by 3 bases, 2 bases remained unmatched. The V gene's germline CDR1 is SGDLS and CDR2 YYNGEE. The CDR3 is 13 amino acids. The CDR3 region is CASSWGGYNEQFF. The CDR3 coding sequence is TGTGCCAGCAGTTGGGGGGGCTACAATGAGCAGTTCTTC.

The rearrangement links TRBV4-3 to TRBJ2-1; 7 positions agree with TRBD1. CDR1 LGHNA and CDR2 YSLEER come from the germline V gene. The CDR3 is 16 residues long. The J segment lost 8 bases and the V segment lost 0 bases, leaving 10 bases of the junction unmatched. CDR3 nucleotide sequence: TGCGCCAGCAGCCAAGAATGGCAGGGGGTTATAGATGAGCAGTTCTTC. Translating it yields CASSQEWQGVIDEQFF.

The rearrangement links TRBV2 to TRBJ2-7, with TRBD1 as a possible D gene (6 bases). The CDR3 has 15 residues. In germline, CDR1 is SNHLY, CDR2 FYNNEI. With 5 bases removed from V and 5 bases from J, the gap between germline ends came to 19 bases. DNA of the CDR3: TGTGCCAGCAGTCCAGGACAGAGCTGGCCGGACGAGCAGTACGTC. As protein: CASSPGQSWPDEQYV.

This CDR3 reads CASSVTATDTQYF. The CDR3 DNA sequence: TGTGCCAGCAGCGTGACAGCCACAGATACGCAGTATTTT. The rearrangement links TRBV7-3 to TRBJ2-3, with D perhaps TRBD1 (5 bases). CDR1 and CDR2 (germline): SGHTA, FQGTGA. The CDR3 has 13 residues. V was shortened by 5 bases and J by 2 bases, with 8 bases between the two germline ends.

This clone showed up just a few times. The rearrangement uses TRBV12-3 or TRBV12-4 and TRBJ2-5; TRBD1 might be the D (6 bases). The CDR3 extends over 13 amino acids. The ends were cut back, 1 base at V and 6 bases at J, with 9 bases in the middle. The CDR3 DNA sequence: TGTGCCAGCAGTTTAGAGGGGACAAAGACCCAGTACTTC. Protein: CASSLEGTKTQYF.

The rearrangement links TRBV7-8 to TRBJ1-2; D gene uncertain. The CDR3 consists of 15 residues. Germline V CDR1 and CDR2: SGHVS, FQNEAQ. The V and J ends lost 3 bases and 4 bases respectively, with 15 bases between them. CDR3 loop: CASSFRLPRTYGYTF. Written as DNA, the CDR3 is TGTGCCAGCAGCTTCCGACTGCCGAGAACCTATGGCTACACCTTC. Filled out from reference TRBV7-8 and TRBJ1-2, the complete variable domain reads GAGVSQSPRYKVAKRGQDVALRCDPISGHVSLFWYQQALGQGPEFLTYFQNEAQLDKSGLPSDRFFAERPEGSVSTLKIQRTQQEDSAVYLCASSFRLPRTYGYTFGSGTRLTVV.

The chain has TRBV10-3 and TRBJ1-3; TRBD1 aligns across 7 bases. Germline assignment: CDR1 ENHRY and CDR2 SYGVKD. V gave up 3 bases and J gave up 7 bases; unmatched junction bases: 6. The CDR3 is made up of 14 amino acids. Here the CDR3 DNA reads TGTGCCATCAGTGACTCCTCCAGGGGGAACACCATATATTTT. It is translated as CAISDSSRGNTIYF.

The chain recombines TRBV7-9 with TRBJ2-7, with 11 bases identical to TRBD2. The CDR3 covers 16 residues. Germline CDR1 is SEHNR and CDR2 is FQNEAQ (reference sequence). V lost 5 bases to trimming and J lost 2 bases; unmatched junction nucleotides: 8. The CDR3: CASSSAGTSGTYEQYF. The DNA of the CDR3 is TGTGCCAGCAGCAGCGCCGGGACTAGCGGCACCTACGAGCAGTACTTC.

This chain uses TRBV28 with TRBJ2-1, with a weak D call TRBD1 (6 bases). The CDR3 covers 13 residues. Trimming shortened V by 7 bases and J by 2 bases, and 9 bases separated the two germline ends. Germline CDR1 is MDHEN and CDR2 is SYDVKM. The CDR3 bases are TGTGCCAGCACCGGGGACACCTACAATGAGCAGTTCTTC. Its protein product is CASTGDTYNEQFF.

This clone was seen a single time. This chain joins TRBV7-6 and TRBJ1-1; no firm D call. CDR3 length: 15 residues. Trimming cost V 5 bases and J 3 bases, with 16 bases left between them. In germline, CDR1 is SGHVS, CDR2 FNYEAQ. CDR3 coding DNA: TGTGCCAGCAGCCCCCGATCAAACCTAGACACTGAAGCTTTCTTT. This gives the protein CASSPRSNLDTEAFF.

The rearrangement uses TRBV18 and TRBJ2-2; 13 positions match TRBD2. V lost 3 bases, J lost 7 bases, and 8 bases stayed unmatched. Germline V gives CDR1 KGHSH, CDR2 LQKENI. The CDR3 has 17 amino acids. The CDR3 protein is CASSPPRTSGGHGELFF. The CDR3 DNA reads TGTGCCAGCTCACCTCCCCGGACTAGCGGGGGTCACGGGGAGCTGTTTTTT.

This chain links TRBV24-1 with TRBJ2-1, with D possibly TRBD1 on 6 matching bases. This CDR3 region has 15 residues. Germline assignment: CDR1 KGHDR and CDR2 SFDVKD. Trimming cost V 3 bases and J 8 bases, with 16 bases left between them. CDR3 in amino acids: CATSDPRDKIDEQFF. The CDR3 nucleotides read TGTGCCACCAGTGATCCCCGGGACAAGATCGATGAGCAGTTCTTC.

This clone was seen only once. This chain uses TRBV6-2 or TRBV6-3 with TRBJ2-2; the D is unclear. Germline-derived CDR1 and CDR2 are MNHEY and SVGEGT. Trimming removed 2 bases from V and 2 bases from J, with 12 bases in between. CDR3 length equals 16 residues. CDR3 in amino acids: CASSYQQPVNTGELFF. The CDR3 bases are TGTGCCAGCAGTTACCAACAACCCGTTAACACCGGGGAGCTGTTTTTT.

The rearrangement uses TRBV29-1 and TRBJ1-1, with unresolved D. The CDR3 runs 14 residues. Germline assignment: CDR1 SQVTM and CDR2 ANQGSEA. The V end was cut by 4 bases, the J end by 1 base, with 13 bases between. CDR3 in DNA: TGCAGCGTTGGGGAGTGGATGCAGAACACTGAAGCTTTCTTT. The encoded protein is CSVGEWMQNTEAFF.

This CDR3 reads CSASRGGKPQHF. As DNA, the CDR3 is TGCAGTGCTAGTCGGGGGGGCAAGCCCCAGCATTTT. This chain joins TRBV20-1 and TRBJ1-5, with D tentatively TRBD1 (6 bases). CDR3 size: 12 residues. Trimming removed 3 bases at V and 8 bases at J, with 11 bases between. Germline CDR1 is DFQATT and CDR2 is SNEGSKA (reference sequence).